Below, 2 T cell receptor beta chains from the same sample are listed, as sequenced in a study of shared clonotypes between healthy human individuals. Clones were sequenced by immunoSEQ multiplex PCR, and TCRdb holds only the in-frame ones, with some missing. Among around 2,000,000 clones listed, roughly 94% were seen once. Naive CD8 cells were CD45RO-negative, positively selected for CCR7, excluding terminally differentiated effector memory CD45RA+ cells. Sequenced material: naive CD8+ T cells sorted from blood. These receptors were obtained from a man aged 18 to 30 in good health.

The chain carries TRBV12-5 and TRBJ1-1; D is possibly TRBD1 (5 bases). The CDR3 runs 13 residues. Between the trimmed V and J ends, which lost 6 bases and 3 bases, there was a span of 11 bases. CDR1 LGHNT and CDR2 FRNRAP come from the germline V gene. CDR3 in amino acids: CASGKWGDTEAFF. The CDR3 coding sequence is TGTGCTAGTGGCAAGTGGGGGGACACTGAAGCTTTCTTT.

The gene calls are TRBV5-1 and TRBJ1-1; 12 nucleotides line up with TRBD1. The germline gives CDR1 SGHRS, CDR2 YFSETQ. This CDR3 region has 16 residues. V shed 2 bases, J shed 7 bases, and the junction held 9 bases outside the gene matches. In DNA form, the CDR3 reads TGCGCCAGCAGCTTCCCCCCGGGACAGGGGGCAAATGAAGCTTTCTTT. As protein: CASSFPPGQGANEAFF.